A single TCR beta chain is shown here with its context. What it recognizes is unknown. The data derive from a study of T cell responses to AZD1222 COVID-19 vaccine. Regarding the study as a whole: Spike-specific TCRs gained breadth and depth after people received two AZD1222 doses. Only 5 or 6 AZD1222 recipients tested seropositive at baseline. The donor group comprised mostly white British people and more females; the analysis possibly underestimated clonal diversity.

V lost 5 bases and J lost 0, with 7 bases in between. The length of the CDR3 is 13 residues. Germline assignment: CDR1 WNHNN and CDR2 SYGVQD (reference sequence). Method: immunoSEQ multiplex PCR; TCRdb's copy keeps in-frame clones and lacks some. The sample holds 160,000 or so clones, 70% to 90% seen once. V usage is TRBV10-1 and J usage is TRBJ1-2; a weak D match, TRBD1 (6 bases). This TCR derives from an adult who received the MenACWY meningococcal vaccine as a control. The sequenced sample was peripheral blood, obtained 28 days after the second dose of the MenACWY control vaccine. Here the CDR3 DNA reads TGCGCCAGCAGTCGGACAGCTAACTATGGCTACACCTTC. Translated, it gives CASSRTANYGYTF.